The rows below give T cell receptor beta chains drawn from one sample of a study of quantifying T cell responses using KT2 cells. MiXCR was run by TCRdb on the UMI-ligation and nested PCR reads, yielding one entry per CDR3 protein. This sample has fewer than 60,000 distinct CDR3 sequences, with roughly 12% found just once. The sequencing input was PBMCs spiked with cells of the T cell clone KT2. The receptors come from a human donor. Each CDR3 is given with its conserved first and last residue. The D gene is left open where the match is weak. Expanded clones are given a class, and other clones once, few, many or no size at all.

d_call	v_call	j_call	clone_size	cdr3_aa	cdr3_nt
.	TRBV19	TRBJ1-6	.	CASRDPNSPLHF	TGTGCCAGCCGGGACCCTAATTCACCCCTCCACTTT
.	TRBV3-1	TRBJ2-3	many	CASSLEPGASGDTQYF	TGTGCCAGCAGCCTCGAACCCGGGGCCAGTGGAGATACGCAGTATTTT
.	TRBV3-1	TRBJ1-3	many	CASSQVTNTIYF	TGTGCCAGCAGCCAAGTCACTAACACCATATATTTT
.	TRBV9	TRBJ2-3	.	CASSVGTTFTDTQYF	TGTGCCAGCAGCGTAGGGACTACCTTCACAGATACGCAGTATTTT
.	TRBV6-5	TRBJ2-1	many	CASSYSRTNEQFF	TGTGCCAGCAGTTACTCGAGGACTAATGAGCAGTTCTTC
.	TRBV6-2/TRBV6-3	TRBJ1-5	few	CASSEGHLNQPQHF	TGTGCCAGCAGTGAGGGACATCTTAATCAGCCCCAGCATTTT
.	TRBV4-3	TRBJ2-7	many	CASSQVFVSLVRGNEQYF	TGCGCCAGCAGCCAAGTATTTGTTAGCCTTGTTAGGGGCAACGAGCAGTACTTC
.	TRBV11-1	TRBJ2-1	few	CASSSPGPSPPFF	TGTGCCAGCAGCTCCCCGGGGCCTAGCCCTCCGTTCTTC
.	TRBV12-3/TRBV12-4	TRBJ1-1	many	CASRLQGYTEAFF	TGTGCCAGCAGGCTGCAGGGCTACACTGAAGCTTTCTTT
TRBD2	TRBV6-1	TRBJ2-1	few	CACRTSGGNEQFF	TGTGCCTGTCGGACTAGCGGGGGTAATGAGCAGTTCTTC
.	TRBV3-1	TRBJ2-1	few	CASSQGPLAASSYNEQFF	TGTGCCAGCAGCCAAGGCCCGCTAGCCGCGAGCTCCTACAATGAGCAGTTCTTC
TRBD2	TRBV3-1	TRBJ2-3	few	CASSQETIELAGDSITDTQYF	TGTGCCAGCAGCCAAGAAACAATAGAACTAGCGGGGGACTCGATCACAGATACGCAGTATTTT
TRBD1	TRBV29-1	TRBJ2-2	many	CSVEAGQGNTGELFF	TGCAGCGTTGAAGCTGGACAGGGGAACACCGGGGAGCTGTTTTTT
TRBD2	TRBV19	TRBJ2-7	.	CASSISGVSSYEQYF	TGTGCCAGTAGTATTAGCGGGGTGAGCTCCTACGAGCAGTACTTC
.	TRBV24-1	TRBJ1-5	.	CATSAPGGGNQPQHF	TGTGCCACCAGTGCCCCGGGGGGGGGCAATCAGCCCCAGCATTTT
.	TRBV28	TRBJ2-5	.	CATGSGETQYF	TGTGCCACCGGGAGCGGCGAGACCCAGTACTTC
.	TRBV6-2/TRBV6-3	TRBJ1-5	few	CACATYSNQPQHF	TGTGCCTGCGCTACTTATAGCAATCAGCCCCAGCATTTT
.	TRBV5-1	TRBJ2-1	many	CASSLASNEQFF	TGCGCCAGCAGCTTGGCCTCCAATGAGCAGTTCTTC
.	TRBV21-1	TRBJ2-1	few	CARRTSGCNEQFF	TGTGCCAGAAGGACTAGCGGGTGCAATGAGCAGTTCTTC
TRBD2	TRBV7-6	TRBJ2-1	few	CASSQPTSGPYNEQFF	TGTGCCAGCAGCCAACCGACTAGCGGACCCTACAATGAGCAGTTCTTC
.	TRBV6-5	TRBJ2-3	many	CASSRGDSSDTQYF	TGTGCCAGCAGCCGGGGGGACAGTTCAGATACGCAGTATTTT
TRBD1	TRBV6-5	TRBJ1-5	.	CASSPDREGRNQPQHF	TGTGCCAGCAGCCCGGACAGGGAGGGTCGCAATCAGCCCCAGCATTTT
.	TRBV6-6	TRBJ1-1	few	CASSLQGQSPTEAFF	TGTGCCAGCAGCTTACAGGGACAAAGCCCCACTGAAGCTTTCTTT
.	TRBV11-3	TRBJ2-7	many	CASSLEHYEQYF	TGTGCCAGCAGCTTGGAACACTACGAGCAGTACTTC
.	TRBV6-1	TRBJ1-1	.	CASSGDQTNTEAFF	TGTGCCAGCAGTGGGGACCAGACGAACACTGAAGCTTTCTTT
.	TRBV12-3/TRBV12-4	TRBJ1-5	.	CASSLHREGQPQHF	TGTGCCAGCAGTTTACACAGGGAGGGGCAGCCCCAGCATTTT
.	TRBV12-5	TRBJ1-3	few	CASGLAPGTSSGNTIYF	TGTGCTAGTGGTTTGGCCCCCGGGACAAGCTCTGGAAACACCATATATTTT
TRBD2	TRBV7-2	TRBJ2-1	medium-sized	CASSLYSGRVEQFF	TGTGCCAGCAGCTTGTATAGCGGGAGGGTTGAGCAGTTCTTC
TRBD1	TRBV6-5	TRBJ2-7	many	CASNRQGTRHEQYF	TGTGCCAGCAATAGACAGGGGACCAGGCACGAGCAGTACTTC
.	TRBV5-1	TRBJ1-1	many	CASSLPGGGDQAFF	TGCGCCAGCAGCTTGCCAGGAGGGGGGGATCAGGCTTTCTTT
.	TRBV11-2	TRBJ2-1	.	CASSLAGAVYLSSYNEQFF	TGTGCCAGCAGCTTAGCCGGCGCGGTTTATTTAAGCTCCTACAATGAGCAGTTCTTC
TRBD2	TRBV27	TRBJ2-3	many	CASSREALRSDTQYF	TGTGCCAGCAGTCGGGAGGCCCTACGATCAGATACGCAGTATTTT
.	TRBV21-1	TRBJ2-4	many	CGETRAPKNIQYF	TGTGGGGAGACAAGGGCCCCCAAAAACATTCAGTACTTC
.	TRBV5-1	TRBJ2-7	many	CASSSGYEQYF	TGCGCCAGCAGCTCCGGCTACGAGCAGTACTTC
.	TRBV4-1	TRBJ1-3	many	CASSQEIRGFTSGNTIYF	TGCGCCAGCAGCCAAGAGATTAGGGGGTTTACCTCTGGAAACACCATATATTTT
TRBD1	TRBV27	TRBJ2-7	few	CASSLTGAAYEQYF	TGTGCCAGCAGTTTGACAGGGGCTGCCTACGAGCAGTACTTC
.	TRBV2	TRBJ2-5	.	CASSYLETQYF	TGTGCCAGCAGTTACCTAGAGACCCAGTACTTC
.	TRBV6-4	TRBJ2-3	many	CASSDTASSTDTQYF	TGTGCCAGCAGTGACACGGCGTCTAGCACAGATACGCAGTATTTT
.	TRBV6-6	TRBJ2-6	.	CASSYGSSSGANVLTF	TGTGCCAGCAGTTACGGGTCCAGCTCTGGGGCCAACGTCCTGACTTTC
.	TRBV7-8	TRBJ2-3	few	CASSTLNHPDTQYF	TGTGCCAGCAGCACCCTGAATCACCCAGATACGCAGTATTTT
.	TRBV7-3	TRBJ2-3	.	CASSPTRGFTDTQYF	TGTGCCAGCAGCCCCACCAGGGGCTTCACAGATACGCAGTATTTT
.	TRBV7-8	TRBJ2-7	few	CASSLVGFMYEQYF	TGTGCCAGCAGCTTGGTGGGATTCATGTACGAGCAGTACTTC
.	TRBV2	TRBJ1-4	.	CASRWGLDGSEKLFF	TGTGCCAGCAGATGGGGTCTCGATGGGAGTGAAAAACTGTTTTTT
.	TRBV9	TRBJ1-1	few	CASSGYGNTEAFF	TGTGCCAGCAGTGGGTACGGGAACACTGAAGCTTTCTTT
.	TRBV4-1	TRBJ1-4	.	CASSPRGTVNEKLFF	TGCGCCAGCAGTCCGCGGGGGACGGTTAATGAAAAACTGTTTTTT
TRBD2	TRBV30	TRBJ2-1	.	CAWSPGTSGYNEQFF	TGTGCCTGGAGCCCCGGGACTAGCGGTTACAATGAGCAGTTCTTC
TRBD1	TRBV20-1	TRBJ1-5	few	CSAKDRGPSNQPQHF	TGCAGTGCTAAGGACAGGGGCCCGAGCAATCAGCCCCAGCATTTT
.	TRBV5-1	TRBJ2-2	few	CASSLSTPTNTGELFF	TGCGCCAGCAGCTTGTCTACCCCGACGAACACCGGGGAGCTGTTTTTT
.	TRBV20-1	TRBJ1-1	.	CSAIDRVNTEAFF	TGCAGTGCTATCGACAGAGTGAACACTGAAGCTTTCTTT
.	TRBV7-3	TRBJ2-3	few	CASSLMASTDTQYF	TGTGCCAGCAGCTTAATGGCGAGCACAGATACGCAGTATTTT
.	TRBV7-8	TRBJ2-1	few	CASSSYDLEQFF	TGTGCCAGCAGTTCCTACGATTTAGAGCAGTTCTTC
.	TRBV4-2	TRBJ2-5	.	CASSQEALEETQYF	TGTGCCAGCAGCCAAGAGGCTCTAGAAGAGACCCAGTACTTC
.	TRBV11-3	TRBJ2-3	few	CASSFSIADTQYF	TGTGCCAGCAGCTTTAGTATAGCAGATACGCAGTATTTT